These 26 T cell receptor beta chains share one sample of origin, sequenced in a study of Graves' ophthalmopathy and Graves' hyperthyroidism. RNA served as the template for amplifying TCR beta CDR3 regions. Scientists carried out first-round RT-PCR using HTBI primers and then a second-round multiplex PCR. MiXCR, applied by TCRdb to the multiplex PCR reads, yields one record per CDR3 protein. The table shows hundreds of thousands of distinct CDR3 sequences, with about 40% occurring only once. Sequenced material: peripheral blood. These receptors were collected from an adult man with Graves' ophthalmopathy.

V is TRBV30 and J is TRBJ1-3; D is ambiguous. The germline CDR1 and CDR2 sequences are GTSNPN and SVGIG (reference sequence). This CDR3 is built from 12 residues. The germline V and J ends were trimmed by 7 bases and 4 bases, with 11 bases remaining between them. The CDR3 reads CALRARGNTIYF. DNA for the CDR3: TGTGCCTTACGGGCCAGGGGAAACACCATATATTTT. Complete variable domain (other parts from reference TRBV30 and TRBJ1-3): SQTIHQWPATLVQPVGSPLSLECTVEGTSNPNLYWYRQAAGRGLQLLFYSVGIGQISSEVPQNLSASRPQDRQFILSSKKLLLSDSGFYLCALRARGNTIYFGEGSWLTVV.

The table lists this clonotype with many counts. The V and J genes are TRBV29-1 and TRBJ2-5; TRBD2 aligns across 8 bases. After removal of 7 bases from V and 6 bases from J, the junction contained 13 bases not matched to a gene. CDR1 and CDR2 from the germline V gene are SQVTM and ANQGSEA. The CDR3 covers 14 residues. CDR3 nucleotides: TGCAGCGCCCTAGGTGTCGCGGGGGGAAAGACCCAGTACTTC. Translated, it gives CSALGVAGGKTQYF.

This clonotype was counted many times. The V gene is TRBV7-9, the J gene TRBJ1-4; unclear D gene. The CDR3 consists of 15 residues. V lost 5 bases to trimming and J lost 1 base, with 11 bases between them. Germline V gene lookup returns CDR1 SEHNR and CDR2 FQNEAQ (reference sequence). The CDR3 spells CASSAGLVTNEKLFF. The CDR3 DNA follows: TGTGCCAGCAGCGCAGGACTGGTAACTAATGAAAAACTGTTTTTT.

The chain recombines TRBV25-1 with TRBJ2-7, with 8 bases matching TRBD1. CDR1 and CDR2 from the germline V gene are MGHDK and SYGVNS. The CDR3 covers 12 residues. The V gene end was trimmed by 3 bases and the J gene end by 12 bases; junction bases not matched to a gene: 7. CDR3 sequence: CASSDQGALMYF. DNA for the CDR3: TGTGCCAGCAGTGACCAGGGGGCCCTAATGTACTTC.

The rearrangement links TRBV5-1 to TRBJ2-7; TRBD1 matches 7 bases. Trimming cost V 2 bases and J 3 bases; bases outside gene matches: 11. The germline CDR1 and CDR2 sequences are SGHRS and YFSETQ. There are 16 residues in the CDR3. DNA of the CDR3: TGCGCCAGCAGCTTCGCCGGCGGACAGGAGAGCTACGAGCAGTACTTC. Its protein is CASSFAGGQESYEQYF.

This clonotype was detected many times. V usage is TRBV9 and J usage is TRBJ2-6; tentatively, D is TRBD2 (5 bases). V was trimmed by 3 bases and J by 2 bases, leaving 12 bases between them. CDR3 length: 16 residues. Germline V gene lookup returns CDR1 SGDLS and CDR2 YYNGEE. The CDR3 DNA follows: TGTGCCAGCAGCGGAACTCGGAGGCCTGGGGCCAACGTCCTGACTTTC. As protein: CASSGTRRPGANVLTF.

Notes on this clonotype: At one end the junction does not follow the germline gene, possibly because of a read error. The CDR3, as DNA: TGTGCTAGCAGCTTAACTATGAATAAGTTGGAGACCCAGTACTTC. It translates to CASSLTMNKLETQYF. This chain links TRBV7-7 with TRBJ2-5, with D unclear. This CDR3 has 15 residues. In germline, CDR1 is SSHAT, CDR2 FNYEAQ (reference sequence).

The CDR3 is CATSEGQGIQPQHF. The DNA of the CDR3 is TGTGCCACCAGTGAGGGACAGGGGATTCAGCCCCAGCATTTT. The chain joins TRBV24-1 to TRBJ1-5; TRBD1 agrees at 10 bases. V lost 4 bases to trimming and J lost 6 bases; unmatched junction nucleotides: 2. CDR1 is KGHDR and CDR2 is SFDVKD in the germline V gene. CDR3 length: 14 amino acids.

This chain joins TRBV7-2 and TRBJ2-2; 11 bases fit TRBD2. This CDR3 is built from 15 residues. With 5 bases clipped from V and 7 bases from J, the junction kept 6 bases outside the gene matches. From germline, CDR1 is SGHTA and CDR2 FQGNSA. The CDR3 loop is CASSPRTSGSGELFF. CDR3 sequence (DNA): TGTGCCAGCAGCCCCCGTACTAGCGGGAGCGGGGAGCTGTTTTTT. The entire variable domain, with the rest obtained from reference TRBV7-2 and TRBJ2-2, is as follows: GAGVSQSPSNKVTEKGKDVELRCDPISGHTALYWYRQSLGQGLEFLIYFQGNSAPDKSGLPSDRFSAERTGGSVSTLTIQRTQQEDSAVYLCASSPRTSGSGELFFGEGSRLTVL.

This clonotype turned up a few times. The genes are TRBV15 and TRBJ2-3; no definite D call. Germline-derived CDR1 and CDR2 are LNHNV and YYDKDF (reference sequence). The CDR3 has 13 residues. V dropped 0 bases and J dropped 2 bases, with 3 bases sitting between them. CDR3 bases: TGTGCCACCAGCAGAGAAGTCACAGATACGCAGTATTTT. Its translation is CATSREVTDTQYF.

With regard to this clonotype: This may stem from a read error, because a much larger clone lies one nucleotide away. The V gene is TRBV20-1, the J gene TRBJ1-1; a weak D match, TRBD1 (5 bases). The CDR3 has 14 residues. The V gene lost 2 bases and the J gene lost 2 bases, with 12 bases spanning the gap. Germline values: CDR1 DFQATT, CDR2 SNEGSKA (reference sequence). As DNA, the CDR3 is TGCAGTGCTAGACGGGGCAGCCAAAACACTGAAGCTTTCTTT. Translating it yields CSARRGSQNTEAFF.

There are many counts of this clonotype. The rearrangement joins TRBV12-3 or TRBV12-4 to TRBJ1-3, with D unclear. Trimming removed 7 bases from V and 8 bases from J, with 9 bases in between. CDR3 size: 11 residues. CDR3 residues: CASTNWDTIYF. The CDR3 DNA reads as TGTGCCAGCACCAACTGGGACACCATATATTTT.

This chain uses TRBV7-3 with TRBJ2-3; 8 bases fit TRBD2. J was trimmed by 2 bases and V by 2 bases; bases with no gene match: 9. The CDR3 extends over 17 amino acids. Germline CDR1 and CDR2: SGHTA and FQGTGA. The CDR3 DNA follows: TGTGCCAGCAGCTTAGCGCAAGCGGGGGCCCCCACAGATACGCAGTATTTT. The encoded protein is CASSLAQAGAPTDTQYF.

On this clonotype itself: A clone one base away is much larger, so this may be a read error. The chain uses TRBV10-3 and TRBJ2-2; tentatively, D is TRBD2 (5 bases). This CDR3 has 13 amino acids. The germline gives CDR1 ENHRY, CDR2 SYGVKD. Here the CDR3 DNA reads TGTGCCAGCAGTGACCGGGAAACCGGGGAGCTGTTTTTT. Residues: CASSDRETGELFF.

The rearrangement links TRBV20-1 to TRBJ1-4; D gene unclear. Germline assignment: CDR1 DFQATT and CDR2 SNEGSKA (reference sequence). The CDR3 length is 11 residues. The V gene lost 5 bases and the J gene lost 12 bases, with 13 bases spanning the gap. CDR3 in amino acids: CSARGPRELFF. The CDR3 nucleotides are TGCAGTGCTCGAGGACCTCGGGAACTGTTTTTT.

The chain is built from TRBV2 and TRBJ2-6; D might be TRBD1 (6 bases). This CDR3 has 14 amino acids. Germline loops: CDR1 SNHLY, CDR2 FYNNEI. The CDR3 DNA reads TGTGACCCGGACAGTAACTCTGGGGCCAACGTCCTGACTTTC. It encodes CDPDSNSGANVLTF.

The table lists this clonotype with many counts. The J gene is TRBJ1-5, the V gene TRBV19; no definite D call. There are 13 residues in the CDR3. V was cut by 5 bases and J by 5 bases, with 10 bases left in between. Per germline, CDR1 LNHDA and CDR2 SQIVND (reference sequence). The CDR3 DNA reads as TGTGCCAGTAGTCCCCAGGTGGATCAGCCCCAGCATTTT. It codes for CASSPQVDQPQHF.

This clonotype was seen repeatedly, ten times or more. CDR3 protein: CASSERWTAQPQHF. CDR3 DNA: TGCGCCAGCAGTGAGAGATGGACAGCTCAGCCCCAGCATTTT. The chain uses TRBV10-2 and TRBJ1-5, with a weak D call TRBD1 (6 bases). This CDR3 is built from 14 residues. The germline gives CDR1 WSHSY, CDR2 SAAADI. With 2 bases removed from V and 6 bases from J, the gap between germline ends came to 11 bases.

This chain joins TRBV25-1 and TRBJ1-5, with D perhaps TRBD1 (5 bases). Germline CDR1 is MGHDK and CDR2 is SYGVNS. The CDR3 spans 15 residues. V shed 6 bases and J shed 11 bases, with 23 bases lying between them. The CDR3 DNA reads TGTGCCAGCAGCGCCCCGGGACGTGTCGGGGAGGCCCAGCATTTT. This encodes CASSAPGRVGEAQHF.

V and J are TRBV25-1 and TRBJ2-7; D gene unclear. V was trimmed by 6 bases and J by 7 bases, leaving 13 bases between them. The V gene's germline CDR1 is MGHDK and CDR2 SYGVNS. This CDR3 region has 12 residues. The CDR3 DNA reads TGTGCCAGCAGCCCCCCTCTCGGAGAGCAGTACTTC. It is translated as CASSPPLGEQYF.

A note on this clonotype: This may come from a read error, since a much larger clone is one base off. A read error is likely, as this CDR3 ends without the conserved phenylalanine or tryptophan. J is TRBJ2-2 and V is TRBV2; no definite D call. Trimming left V 3 bases short and J 5 bases short, with 10 bases between. The CDR3 contains 14 residues. Germline loops: CDR1 SNHLY, CDR2 FYNNEI. CDR3 nucleotide sequence: TGTGCCAGCAGTGAGTCAGATTGGACCGGGGAGCTGTTTCTT. Encoded protein: CASSESDWTGELFL.

V and J are TRBV25-1 and TRBJ2-2, with 9 bases matching TRBD2. Germline assignment: CDR1 MGHDK and CDR2 SYGVNS. J lost 5 bases, V lost 3 bases, and 4 bases had no gene match. The CDR3 contains 15 residues. The CDR3 DNA reads as TGTGCCAGCAGTGAGACTAGCGGTGGAACCGGGGAGCTGTTTTTT. Its translation is CASSETSGGTGELFF.

This clonotype has at least ten counts. The J gene is TRBJ2-5, the V gene TRBV11-2; D may be TRBD2 (6 bases). The CDR3 consists of 14 residues. With 3 bases removed from V and 5 bases from J, the gap between germline ends came to 13 bases. The germline V gene encodes CDR1 SGHAT and CDR2 FQNNGV. As DNA, the CDR3 is TGTGCCAGCAGCTTGCAAGTAGCGGAGGAGACCCAGTACTTC. It specifies CASSLQVAEETQYF.

This clonotype was counted ten times or more. The V call is TRBV20-1, the J call TRBJ2-5; the match to TRBD2 covers 9 bases. Germline V lookup: CDR1 DFQATT, CDR2 SNEGSKA (reference sequence). This CDR3 has 14 residues. Unmatched junction bases numbered 8, after V lost 6 bases and J lost 3 bases. CDR3 region: CSAPVTSGKETQYF. The DNA for the CDR3 is TGCAGTGCGCCCGTGACTAGCGGCAAAGAGACCCAGTACTTC.

This clonotype was observed at least ten times. The chain recombines TRBV7-9 with TRBJ1-2; D is uncertain. Germline values: CDR1 SEHNR, CDR2 FQNEAQ (reference sequence). Trimming left V 3 bases short and J 7 bases short, with 12 bases between. The CDR3 runs to 13 residues. CDR3 loop: CASSLSGVPGYTF. CDR3 nucleotide sequence: TGTGCCAGCAGCTTGTCGGGAGTTCCTGGCTACACCTTC. Filled out from reference TRBV7-9 and TRBJ1-2, the complete variable domain reads DTGVSQNPRHKITKRGQNVTFRCDPISEHNRLYWYRQTLGQGPEFLTYFQNEAQLEKSRLLSDRFSAERPKGSFSTLEIQRTEQGDSAMYLCASSLSGVPGYTFGSGTRLTVV.

This clonotype came up many times. The V gene is TRBV10-3, the J gene TRBJ2-7; maybe TRBD2 (6 bases). The ends were cut back, 10 bases at V and 4 bases at J, with 20 bases in the middle. Germline-derived CDR1 and CDR2 are ENHRY and SYGVKD. This CDR3 region has 14 residues. The CDR3 region has the DNA TGTGCCAGCAGGACCCTGCGGGAAGGGTACGAGCAGTACTTC. It yields the protein CASRTLREGYEQYF.